Sequencing of this T cell receptor (beta chain) was carried out in a study of early T cells in non-severe SARS-CoV-2 infection. Turning to the study itself: Chains stayed unpaired after sequencing of bulk RNA from unsorted whole blood. General study results and limits: Sequences matched to VDJdb favored anti-spike CD8 responses, while private and CD4 specificities were missed.

A remark on this clonotype: Its antigen remains unidentified.

Unique molecular identifiers were added to individual cDNA molecules. Via MiXCR, TCRdb re-called the 5' RACE reads, giving one row per CDR3 protein. There are under 85,000 distinct CDR3 sequences in the sample; about an eighth occur only once, and approximately 2.4% lies in the top ten. Germline lookup yields CDR1 SGHTA and CDR2 FQGNSA. The CDR3 consists of 16 residues. V dropped 4 bases and J dropped 2 bases, with 15 bases sitting between them. Material: whole blood. This chain links TRBV7-2 with TRBJ2-1; D may be TRBD1 (6 bases). This clonotype was obtained from an adult who was a healthcare worker with PCR-confirmed SARS-CoV-2 infection or an uninfected control (not recorded which). For the CDR3, the DNA is TGTGCCAGCAGCTCCCGAGACAGGCCACCCTACAATGAGCAGTTCTTC. Its translation: CASSSRDRPPYNEQFF.